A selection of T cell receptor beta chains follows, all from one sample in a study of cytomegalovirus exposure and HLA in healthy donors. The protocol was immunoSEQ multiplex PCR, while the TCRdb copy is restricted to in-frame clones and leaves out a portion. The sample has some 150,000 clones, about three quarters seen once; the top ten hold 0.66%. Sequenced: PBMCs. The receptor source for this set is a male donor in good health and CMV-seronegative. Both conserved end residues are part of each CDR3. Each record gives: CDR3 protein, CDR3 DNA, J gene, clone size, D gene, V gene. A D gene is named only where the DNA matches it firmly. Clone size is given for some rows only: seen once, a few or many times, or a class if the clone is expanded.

CDR3aa: CSVRGSQETQYF; CDR3nt: TGCAGCGTTCGGGGGAGCCAAGAGACCCAGTACTTC; j_gene: TRBJ2-5; abundance: NA; d_gene: NA; v_gene: TRBV29-1
CDR3aa: CASSPGVGGGYEQYF; CDR3nt: TGTGCCAGCAGCCCCGGTGTAGGCGGCGGGTACGAGCAGTACTTC; j_gene: TRBJ2-7; abundance: NA; d_gene: NA; v_gene: TRBV7-7
CDR3aa: CAISDPNLGLDFYEQYF; CDR3nt: TGTGCCATCAGTGACCCCAACCTTGGACTAGACTTCTACGAGCAGTACTTC; j_gene: TRBJ2-7; abundance: once; d_gene: TRBD2; v_gene: TRBV10-3
CDR3aa: CASSPQGGEQYF; CDR3nt: TGTGCCAGCAGCCCCCAGGGGGGCGAGCAGTACTTC; j_gene: TRBJ2-7; abundance: NA; d_gene: NA; v_gene: TRBV7-9
CDR3aa: CASRAAYYGYTF; CDR3nt: TGTGCCAGCAGGGCGGCCTACTATGGCTACACCTTC; j_gene: TRBJ1-2; abundance: NA; d_gene: NA; v_gene: TRBV5-8
CDR3aa: CASSYSAGLNEKLFF; CDR3nt: TGTGCCAGCAGTTACTCGGCAGGGCTTAATGAAAAACTGTTTTTT; j_gene: TRBJ1-4; abundance: few; d_gene: NA; v_gene: TRBV6-5
CDR3aa: CASSLGTAYGYTF; CDR3nt: TGCGCCAGCAGCTTGGGGACAGCCTATGGCTACACCTTC; j_gene: TRBJ1-2; abundance: NA; d_gene: NA; v_gene: TRBV5-1
CDR3aa: CAISVNDRGQGEAFF; CDR3nt: TGTGCCATCAGTGTTAACGACAGGGGGCAGGGTGAAGCTTTCTTT; j_gene: TRBJ1-1; abundance: NA; d_gene: TRBD1; v_gene: TRBV10-3
CDR3aa: CAWSEYWDSNYEQYF; CDR3nt: TGTGCCTGGAGTGAATACTGGGACAGCAACTACGAGCAGTACTTC; j_gene: TRBJ2-7; abundance: NA; d_gene: TRBD1; v_gene: TRBV30
CDR3aa: CASSSLTGEGYTF; CDR3nt: TGCGCCAGCAGCTCCCTAACAGGGGAAGGCTACACCTTC; j_gene: TRBJ1-2; abundance: NA; d_gene: TRBD1; v_gene: TRBV4-3
CDR3aa: CASSPKRGTLNTEAFF; CDR3nt: TGTGCCAGCTCACCAAAAAGGGGTACGCTGAACACTGAAGCTTTCTTT; j_gene: TRBJ1-1; abundance: NA; d_gene: NA; v_gene: TRBV18
CDR3aa: CASSEKDRGYGYTF; CDR3nt: TGTGCCAGCAGTGAAAAAGACAGGGGCTATGGCTACACCTTC; j_gene: TRBJ1-2; abundance: NA; d_gene: TRBD1; v_gene: TRBV6-1
CDR3aa: CASSLERQTQYF; CDR3nt: TGTGCCAGCAGCTTAGAGAGGCAGACCCAGTACTTC; j_gene: TRBJ2-5; abundance: NA; d_gene: NA; v_gene: TRBV7-2
CDR3aa: CASSIQGDTEAFF; CDR3nt: TGTGCCAGCAGCATCCAGGGTGACACTGAAGCTTTCTTT; j_gene: TRBJ1-1; abundance: NA; d_gene: NA; v_gene: TRBV9
CDR3aa: CASSAGTSTDTQYF; CDR3nt: TGTGCCAGCAGTGCCGGGACTTCCACAGATACGCAGTATTTT; j_gene: TRBJ2-3; abundance: NA; d_gene: NA; v_gene: TRBV2
CDR3aa: CATSSLGTMWEQYF; CDR3nt: TGTGCCACCAGCAGTTTGGGCACCATGTGGGAGCAGTACTTC; j_gene: TRBJ2-5; abundance: NA; d_gene: NA; v_gene: TRBV15
CDR3aa: CSAPGQTEAFF; CDR3nt: TGCAGTGCTCCCGGACAGACTGAAGCTTTCTTT; j_gene: TRBJ1-1; abundance: once; d_gene: NA; v_gene: TRBV20-1
CDR3aa: CASSPGDRSSYEQYF; CDR3nt: TGTGCCAGCAGCCCCGGGGACAGGAGCTCCTACGAGCAGTACTTC; j_gene: TRBJ2-7; abundance: NA; d_gene: TRBD1; v_gene: TRBV7-9
CDR3aa: CASSQGTAGAGELFF; CDR3nt: TGCGCCAGCAGCCAAGGAACCGCAGGGGCCGGGGAGCTGTTTTTT; j_gene: TRBJ2-2; abundance: NA; d_gene: NA; v_gene: TRBV4-1
CDR3aa: CASFGDIATGELFF; CDR3nt: TGCGCCAGCTTCGGGGACATTGCCACCGGGGAGCTGTTTTTT; j_gene: TRBJ2-2; abundance: NA; d_gene: NA; v_gene: TRBV5-1
CDR3aa: CSASTGDTQYF; CDR3nt: TGCAGTGCGAGTACGGGGGATACGCAGTATTTT; j_gene: TRBJ2-3; abundance: few; d_gene: NA; v_gene: TRBV20-1
CDR3aa: CASSPLQGGSGEQFF; CDR3nt: TGTGCCAGCTCACCATTGCAGGGAGGATCGGGTGAGCAGTTCTTC; j_gene: TRBJ2-1; abundance: few; d_gene: NA; v_gene: TRBV18
CDR3aa: CASSRRAGGNTEAFF; CDR3nt: TGTGCCAGTAGTCGGCGTGCAGGGGGGAACACTGAAGCTTTCTTT; j_gene: TRBJ1-1; abundance: NA; d_gene: TRBD1; v_gene: TRBV19